The 24 T cell receptor beta chains below all came from one sample that was sequenced in a study of T cell repertoires in cytomegalovirus infection. For these TCRs, the target antigens are not known. TCRdb reanalysed the reads using MiXCR and keeps one entry per CDR3 protein. The sample has approximately 990,000 distinct CDR3 sequences; about a third are singletons. This specimen was cultured CD8+ T cells from PBMCs, taken from culture after CMV antigen stimulation. These receptors were taken from a human donor in good health (CMV status not recorded). Some clones in this sample may be carry-over from other donors' samples.

The CDR3 protein is CASRGGALGELFF. The CDR3 DNA reads as TGCGCCAGCAGGGGTGGGGCCCTTGGGGAGCTGTTTTTT. This sequence joins TRBV10-2 and TRBJ2-2, with D perhaps TRBD1 (5 bases). Trimming left V 6 bases short and J 8 bases short, with 13 bases between. This CDR3 contains 13 residues. Germline CDR1 reads WSHSY; CDR2 reads SAAADI.

The V gene is TRBV6-6, the J gene TRBJ2-2, with 8 bases identical to TRBD1. Per the germline V gene, CDR1 is MNHNY and CDR2 is SVGAGI (reference sequence). The V and J ends lost 4 bases and 0 bases, in that order; junction bases with no gene match: 4. The CDR3 totals 16 residues. DNA for the CDR3: TGTGCCAGCAGTTTCCGGACAGGGTCGAACACCGGGGAGCTGTTTTTT. Translation gives CASSFRTGSNTGELFF.

The gene calls are TRBV27 and TRBJ2-1; 7 bases map to TRBD1. V gave up 5 bases and J gave up 6 bases; unmatched junction bases: 13. There are 16 residues in the CDR3. CDR1 is MNHEY, CDR2 SMNVEV, per germline (reference sequence). CDR3 bases: TGTGCCAGCAGTCTTCCGGGACAGTATAAGTTCAATGAGCAGTTCTTC. Translated: CASSLPGQYKFNEQFF.

This clonotype was found a few times. The chain couples TRBV5-1 to TRBJ2-1; 10 nucleotides line up with TRBD2. V dropped 4 bases and J dropped 6; count of bases not matched to a gene: 13. CDR1 is SGHRS and CDR2 is YFSETQ in the germline V gene. The CDR3 extends over 17 amino acids. In DNA, the CDR3 is TGCGCCAGCAGCCCTGTTATGAGCGGGGGGGCCACCAATGAGCAGTTCTTC. Its translation: CASSPVMSGGATNEQFF.

The table lists this clonotype with many counts. The chain uses TRBV7-6 and TRBJ1-1, with D maybe TRBD1 (6 bases). Trimming cost V 4 bases and J 2 bases, with 14 bases left between them. The germline V gene encodes CDR1 SGHVS and CDR2 FNYEAQ. CDR3 length: 15 amino acids. In DNA, the CDR3 is TGTGCCAGCAGCTCGCTCTGGACAGAAAACACTGAAGCTTTCTTT. Its protein is CASSSLWTENTEAFF.

V and J are TRBV7-9 and TRBJ1-5; no firm D call. The germline V gene has CDR1 SEHNR and CDR2 FQNEAQ (reference sequence). CDR3 length: 14 amino acids. The ends were cut back, 5 bases at V and 0 bases at J, with 8 bases in the middle. The CDR3 spells CASSDLDSNQPQHF. DNA for the CDR3: TGTGCCAGCAGCGACCTCGATAGCAATCAGCCCCAGCATTTT. Using reference TRBV7-9 and TRBJ1-5 for the parts outside the CDR3, the full variable domain is DTGVSQNPRHKITKRGQNVTFRCDPISEHNRLYWYRQTLGQGPEFLTYFQNEAQLEKSRLLSDRFSAERPKGSFSTLEIQRTEQGDSAMYLCASSDLDSNQPQHFGDGTRLSIL.

This rearrangement joins TRBV19 to TRBJ1-4; a weak D match, TRBD1 (6 bases). The CDR3 runs 15 residues. Trimming pared 1 base from V and 4 bases from J, leaving 10 bases between. Germline V CDR1 and CDR2: LNHDA, SQIVND (reference sequence). The CDR3 sequence: CASSIGGGGNEKLFF. The CDR3 DNA sequence: TGTGCCAGTAGTATAGGAGGGGGAGGTAATGAAAAACTGTTTTTT.

The table lists this clonotype with a few counts. V and J are TRBV24-1 and TRBJ2-2; no reliable D call. CDR1 is KGHDR and CDR2 is SFDVKD in the germline V gene. V gave up 1 base and J gave up 2 bases, with 4 bases separating them. The CDR3 consists of 14 residues. The DNA for the CDR3 is TGTGCCACCAGTGATTTTGGAAACACCGGGGAGCTGTTTTTT. Residues: CATSDFGNTGELFF.

The chain uses TRBV5-5 and TRBJ1-6; D unclear. V was clipped by 2 bases and J by 7 bases, with 10 bases between them. CDR1 is SGHKS and CDR2 is YYEKEE in the germline V gene (reference sequence). The CDR3 has 14 amino acids. The CDR3 reads CASSFGQSNSPLHF. CDR3 sequence (DNA): TGTGCCAGCAGCTTTGGGCAGTCGAATTCACCCCTCCACTTT.

The rearrangement uses TRBV5-4 and TRBJ1-3, with unresolved D. The V gene's germline CDR1 is SGHNT and CDR2 YYREEE (reference sequence). CDR3 length equals 13 residues. V gave up 3 bases and J gave up 3 bases, with 7 bases separating them. In nucleotides, the CDR3 is TGTGCCAGCAGCTCCTGGGGTGGAAACACCATATATTTT. The encoded protein is CASSSWGGNTIYF.

The chain employs TRBV20-1 and TRBJ2-3, with 8 bases aligning to TRBD2. There are 16 residues in the CDR3. The V segment lost 0 bases and the J segment 4 bases; nucleotides outside the gene matches: 9. Germline CDR1 is DFQATT and CDR2 is SNEGSKA (reference sequence). The CDR3 DNA sequence: TGCAGTGCTAGAGATCTCGGGGGGGCTATTGCAGATACGCAGTATTTT. Translated, it gives CSARDLGGAIADTQYF.

This clonotype was seen more than once but under ten times. This chain uses TRBV11-2 with TRBJ1-3; 8 nucleotides line up with TRBD1. This CDR3 has 16 amino acids. With V trimmed by 5 bases and J by 4 bases, 10 bases remained unmatched. Germline V lookup: CDR1 SGHAT, CDR2 FQNNGV. The CDR3, as DNA: TGTGCCAGCAGCCCGTGGAGCCGGGACAGGGGAAACACCATATATTTT. Translated: CASSPWSRDRGNTIYF.

This clonotype appeared many times. The chain employs TRBV7-6 and TRBJ2-2; no firm D call. The CDR3 is 15 residues long. V lost 5 bases, J lost 0 bases, and 10 bases lay in between. Germline CDR1 is SGHVS and CDR2 is FNYEAQ. The CDR3 sequence is CASSPLLPNTGELFF. CDR3 coding DNA: TGTGCCAGCAGCCCCCTTTTACCGAACACCGGGGAGCTGTTTTTT.

This sequence joins TRBV15 and TRBJ1-1; D call uncertain. The CDR3 totals 12 residues. Trimming pared 5 bases from V and 9 bases from J, leaving 13 bases between. Germline-derived CDR1 and CDR2 are LNHNV and YYDKDF (reference sequence). Here the CDR3 reads CATSGRVGKAFF. The DNA for the CDR3 is TGTGCCACCAGCGGCCGGGTCGGGAAAGCTTTCTTT.

This clonotype showed up just a few times. The chain combines TRBV12-3 or TRBV12-4 with TRBJ2-4; no firm D call. V was clipped by 3 bases and J by 0 bases, with 12 bases between them. The CDR3 consists of 16 residues. CDR3 in DNA: TGTGCCAGCAGTTTGGCCTTGAACGGAGCCAAAAACATTCAGTACTTC. It yields the protein CASSLALNGAKNIQYF.

This clonotype was detected ten times or more. The rearrangement links TRBV7-6 to TRBJ2-1; D gene uncertain. Between the trimmed V and J ends, which lost 5 bases and 5 bases, there was a span of 10 bases. This CDR3 has 13 residues. Germline V CDR1 and CDR2: SGHVS, FNYEAQ. CDR3 DNA: TGTGCCAGCAGCCCTGGCGGCCACAATGAGCAGTTCTTC. Its protein is CASSPGGHNEQFF.

This clonotype was counted at least ten times. The rearrangement joins TRBV7-8 to TRBJ1-3; D gene uncertain. Trimming pared 5 bases from V and 1 base from J, leaving 24 bases between. Germline CDR1 SGHVS, CDR2 FQNEAQ. The CDR3 totals 19 residues. Here the CDR3 reads CASSQRRAGHSWSGNTIYF. In DNA, the CDR3 is TGTGCCAGCAGCCAGCGGCGGGCAGGCCATAGCTGGTCTGGAAACACCATATATTTT. Looking up the rest from reference TRBV7-8 and TRBJ1-3 gives the full variable domain: GAGVSQSPRYKVAKRGQDVALRCDPISGHVSLFWYQQALGQGPEFLTYFQNEAQLDKSGLPSDRFFAERPEGSVSTLKIQRTQQEDSAVYLCASSQRRAGHSWSGNTIYFGEGSWLTVV.

The gene calls are TRBV19 and TRBJ2-2; unclear D gene. Germline assignment: CDR1 LNHDA and CDR2 SQIVND (reference sequence). The V gene lost 3 bases and the J gene lost 7 bases, with 9 bases spanning the gap. The CDR3 totals 13 residues. CDR3 amino acids: CASSMMGSGELFF. The CDR3 DNA reads TGTGCCAGTAGTATGATGGGCAGCGGGGAGCTGTTTTTT.

This clonotype was counted a few times. The V and J genes are TRBV7-9 and TRBJ2-4, with D perhaps assigned TRBD1 or TRBD2 (6 bases each). V shed 1 base and J shed 3 bases, with 16 bases lying between them. CDR1 SEHNR and CDR2 FQNEAQ come from the germline V gene (reference sequence). The CDR3 totals 17 residues. The CDR3 spells CASSLEPGARVKNIQYF. CDR3 DNA sequence: TGTGCCAGCAGCTTAGAGCCGGGGGCGCGTGTCAAAAACATTCAGTACTTC.

This clonotype was detected only a few times. The genes are TRBV5-6 and TRBJ1-2; unclear D gene. Trimming cost V 0 bases and J 4 bases, with 10 bases left between them. This CDR3 comprises 14 residues. CDR1 is SGHDT, CDR2 YYEEEE, per germline. The CDR3 coding sequence is TGTGCCAGCAGCTTGGATGTGGGGTCCTATGGCTACACCTTC. Translation gives CASSLDVGSYGYTF.

The genes are TRBV6-1 and TRBJ2-1; TRBD1 is a possible D gene (6 bases). The germline V gene has CDR1 MNHNS and CDR2 SASEGT. Deletions cut 6 bases from V and 5 bases from J, with 8 bases between. The CDR3 is 12 residues long. The CDR3 spells CASRDSDNEQFF. The CDR3 DNA is TGTGCCAGCAGGGACAGTGACAATGAGCAGTTCTTC.

This clonotype was seen a handful of times. The CDR3 DNA follows: TGCGCCAGCAGCCAAGGCCCAGGCCGGAACACTGAAGCTTTCTTT. Residues: CASSQGPGRNTEAFF. The rearrangement links TRBV4-1 to TRBJ1-1, with unresolved D. CDR3 size: 15 residues. Trimming shortened V by 1 base and J by 1 base, and 10 bases separated the two germline ends. CDR1 and CDR2 from the germline V gene are MGHRA and YSYEKL.

V and J are TRBV27 and TRBJ1-6; D gene ambiguous. The germline gives CDR1 MNHEY, CDR2 SMNVEV (reference sequence). Trimming took off 0 bases at V and 10 bases at J, with 13 bases between the two ends. There are 15 residues in the CDR3. DNA for the CDR3: TGTGCCAGCAGTTTATCGGCAGGTTTAGAGTCACCCCTCCACTTT. It is translated as CASSLSAGLESPLHF.

This clonotype was counted at least ten times. V usage is TRBV6-1 and J usage is TRBJ2-3; 10 nucleotides match TRBD2. The V gene end was trimmed by 6 bases and the J gene end by 0 bases; junction bases not matched to a gene: 12. Germline values: CDR1 MNHNS, CDR2 SASEGT. The length of the CDR3 is 18 residues. CDR3 DNA sequence: TGTGCCAGCAGGAAGGAAATAGCGGGGGGCCTTAGCACAGATACGCAGTATTTT. Its translation: CASRKEIAGGLSTDTQYF.